Described below is a single T cell receptor (beta chain) sequence and its context. Its antigen remains unknown. Germline-derived CDR1 and CDR2 are SGHTA and FQGNSA. The CDR3 covers 15 residues. V was trimmed by 5 bases and J by 6 bases, leaving 17 bases between them. The data are from a study of cytomegalovirus exposure and HLA in healthy donors. Study observations and caveats: In a later analysis, productive TCRs from donors in an Asian-associated ancestry cluster reportedly carried fewer N-insertions than the cohort mean. Several V segments, TRBV6-2 and TRBV6-3 among them, could not be told apart and were dropped. According to a later analysis, most TCR beta chains associated with CMV appeared HLA-restricted.

The PCR made use of 60 Vbeta and 13 Jbeta primers. The repertoire was sequenced with immunoSEQ multiplex PCR; TCRdb's copy has only in-frame clones and lacks some. The data hold 100,000 to 150,000 clones, with around 85% observed a single time. The chain couples TRBV7-2 to TRBJ1-5; D gene unclear. Material for sequencing was PBMCs. The TCR originated in a boy aged 5-17 years in good health and CMV-seronegative. DNA of the CDR3: TGTGCCAGCAGCCCCGAGCTGGGAGAGGGTCAGCCCCAGCATTTT. It codes for CASSPELGEGQPQHF.